This T cell receptor (beta chain) is from a study of T-cell reconstitution after alpha-beta-depleted transplantation in children. The authors prepared the TCRbeta library with unique molecular identifiers. One entry per CDR3 protein results from TCRdb running MiXCR on the PCR reads. Of approximately 510,000 distinct CDR3 sequences in the sample, approximately 20% were seen once. This CDR3 contains 14 residues. The germline gives CDR1 SGHRS, CDR2 YFSETQ. In its sample, this clonotype was seen many times. One end of the junction is discordant with germline, which a read error may explain. This chain joins TRBV5-1 and TRBJ1-1; a weak D match, TRBD1 (6 bases). The sample here was PBMCs from the stem cell graft donor, taken from the stem cell graft. The origin of this receptor is a human donor who donated a stem cell graft to a child with acute lymphoblastic leukemia. The CDR3 sequence: CASSFGQLNTEAFF. As DNA, the CDR3 is TGTGCCAGCAGTTTTGGACAGTTGAACACTGAAGCTTTCTTT.